This TCR beta chain was recorded in a study of shared clonotypes between healthy human individuals. Study results and limitations: Generally, naive subsets (rather than memory subsets) showed larger estimated richness. The diversity represented, both genetic and in exposure history, was limited by few donors.

Trimming cost V 6 bases and J 6 bases; bases outside gene matches: 10. The CDR3 has 16 residues. In germline, CDR1 is WSHSY, CDR2 SAAADI. Donors were Caucasian adults residing in Nashville, Tennessee, USA. The protocol was immunoSEQ multiplex PCR, while the TCRdb copy is restricted to in-frame clones and leaves out a portion. In the table there are about 1.1 million clones, around 77% of which are singletons. As to this clone: Antigen: not known.

What was sequenced was memory CD4+ T cells from PBMCs. Stated subset: CD45RA-negative fraction. This chain joins TRBV10-2 and TRBJ2-2, with 10 bases that match TRBD2. The receptor comes from a man aged 18 to 30 in good health. Some clones in this sample may be carry-over from other donors' samples. The CDR3 DNA reads as TGCGCCAGCAGGGGTCTAGCGGGAGTCGTACCCGGGGAGCTGTTTTTT. The encoded protein is CASRGLAGVVPGELFF.